The rows below give T cell receptor beta chains drawn from one sample of a study of OX40 agonist ivuxolimab in advanced cancers. Produced via immunoSEQ multiplex PCR; TCRdb's table is partial and in-frame only. This sample has some 33,000 clones; more than 75% occur once, and the top ten carry around 30%. The sample was CD4+ or CD8+ T cells sorted from blood, taken in a trial of the OX40 agonist ivuxolimab. These receptors were obtained from an adult with an advanced solid tumor such as melanoma, head and neck, liver or kidney cancer. Both conserved end residues are trimmed from each CDR3. The order of the fields is J gene, V gene, CDR3 protein.

>TRBJ2-5|TRBV19
ASSIDWGHQQETQY
>TRBJ1-6|TRBV4-2
ASSQTDLSSYNSPLH
>TRBJ2-3|TRBV15
ATSRVGSLAGDTQY
>TRBJ2-1|TRBV5-1
ASSLAPLARFYNEQF
>TRBJ2-7|TRBV27
ASSISGRPTYEQY
>TRBJ2-1|TRBV5-1
ASSFTGGIDEQF
>TRBJ2-3|TRBV27
ASSAGLAGDTQY
>TRBJ1-5|TRBV28
ASSWTGGSNQPQH
>TRBJ2-3|TRBV27
ASSLSQAHEQY
>TRBJ2-7|TRBV9
ASSPTGGITYEQY
>TRBJ2-7|TRBV27
ASSLPPVSGFYEQY
>TRBJ2-7|TRBV19
ASSMEGLAGGPLYEQY
>TRBJ2-3|TRBV27
ASMIWDTQY
>TRBJ2-1|TRBV6-5
ASGREPF
>TRBJ2-6|TRBV5-4
ASSQTGTGANVLT
>TRBJ2-5|TRBV7-9
ASSLGLQETQY
>TRBJ2-7|TRBV5-6
ASSLSSYEQY
>TRBJ1-2|TRBV19
GSGTDGYT
>TRBJ1-1|TRBV13
AGSRMSQIGQTEAF
>TRBJ1-1|TRBV7-9
ASSLDWGGRAF
>TRBJ2-6|TRBV27
ASTAGSSGANVLT
>TRBJ2-2|TRBV11-3
ASSPHDPKHTGELF
>TRBJ2-1|TRBV29-1
SVEDGYNEQF
>TRBJ1-2|TRBV7-9
VSSLVGVSVGYGYT
>TRBJ2-1|TRBV19
ASSDFNRGLSYNEQF
>TRBJ1-3|TRBV6-1
ASSDLWVLSSGNTIY
>TRBJ2-1|TRBV18
ASSRMRDNEQF
>TRBJ2-6|TRBV28
ASSLPGLGSGANVLT
>TRBJ2-3|TRBV10-3
AIRVRSRDTVADGTDTQY
>TRBJ2-7|TRBV10-3
AISDGRTTYEQY
>TRBJ2-5|TRBV29-1
SAPGKEDGLTQY
>TRBJ1-5|TRBV6-5
ASRRQGSLQPQH